This T cell receptor beta chain was recorded in a study of cytomegalovirus exposure and HLA in healthy donors. In the PCR, 60 Vbeta and 13 Jbeta primers were used. Generated by immunoSEQ multiplex PCR, the TCRdb table keeps only in-frame clones and is missing some. Altogether fewer than 200,000 clones are present, 80% to 90% being singletons, with the ten largest covering over 1.5%. The germline CDR1 and CDR2 sequences are SEHNR and FQNEAQ (reference sequence). This CDR3 is built from 15 residues. The V end was cut by 0 bases, the J end by 4 bases, with 7 bases between. Study-wide results and caveats: High specificity and sensitivity for cytomegalovirus status were reported for the classifier. Follow-up analysis later connected one missense variant in DCLRE1C with trimming of TCR beta V- and J-genes.

With regard to this clone: Its antigen is currently unknown.

V usage is TRBV7-9 and J usage is TRBJ2-6, with D perhaps TRBD2 (5 bases). Sequencing was done on a sample of PBMCs. This clonotype was sampled from a man aged 35 to 55 in good health and CMV-seropositive. The CDR3 DNA follows: TGTGCCAGCAGCTTAGCGGCGGGCGGGGCCAACGTCCTGACTTTC. Its protein is CASSLAAGGANVLTF.